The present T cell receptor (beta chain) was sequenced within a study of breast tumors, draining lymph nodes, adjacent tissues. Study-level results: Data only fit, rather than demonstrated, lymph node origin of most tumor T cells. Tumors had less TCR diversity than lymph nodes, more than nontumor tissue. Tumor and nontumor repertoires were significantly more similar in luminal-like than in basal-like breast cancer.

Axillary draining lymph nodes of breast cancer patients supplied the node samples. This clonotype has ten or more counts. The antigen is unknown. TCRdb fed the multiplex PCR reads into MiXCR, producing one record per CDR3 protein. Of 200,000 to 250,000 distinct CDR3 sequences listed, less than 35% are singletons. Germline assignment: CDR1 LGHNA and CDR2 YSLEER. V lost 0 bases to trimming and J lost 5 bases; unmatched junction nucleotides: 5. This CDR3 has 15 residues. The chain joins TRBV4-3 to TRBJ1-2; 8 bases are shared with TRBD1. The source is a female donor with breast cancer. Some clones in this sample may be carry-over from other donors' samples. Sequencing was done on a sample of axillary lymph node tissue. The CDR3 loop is CASSQDLTGGYGYTF. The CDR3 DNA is TGCGCCAGCAGCCAAGATTTAACAGGGGGGTATGGCTACACCTTC.